These 18 T cell receptor beta chains share one sample of origin, sequenced in a study of CD8+CD57+ T cells in acquired aplastic anemia. The use of genomic DNA as template underpinned the TCR beta VDJ and CDR3 profiling. TCRdb analysed the reads with MiXCR anew, one entry per CDR3 protein. The sample has hundreds of thousands of distinct CDR3 sequences, approximately 79% seen once. Previously, flow cytometry had revealed CD8+CD57+ cell expansion in the patients chosen for sequencing. The sample was sorted CD4+, CD8+, or CD8+CD57+ T cells (not recorded which) from PBMCs. The receptors originated from a human donor with aplastic anemia.

The chain couples TRBV7-7 to TRBJ2-1, with a weak D call TRBD2 (6 bases). The germline gives CDR1 SSHAT, CDR2 FNYEAQ (reference sequence). Trimming pared 8 bases from V and 8 bases from J, leaving 13 bases between. The CDR3 length is 12 residues. The CDR3 loop reads CASYGGIHEQFF. The CDR3, as DNA: TGTGCCAGCTATGGGGGGATCCATGAGCAGTTCTTC.

This clonotype came up many times. V is TRBV9 and J is TRBJ2-3; D is undetermined. The ends were cut back, 1 base at V and 11 bases at J, with 20 bases in the middle. The CDR3 length is 15 residues. Germline loops: CDR1 SGDLS, CDR2 YYNGEE. Here the CDR3 DNA reads TGTGCCAGCAGCGTATACCAGAACTCCTACAATGAGCAGTATTTT. This sequence encodes CASSVYQNSYNEQYF.

The genes are TRBV7-3 and TRBJ2-7; 8 bases align to TRBD2. Trimming took 6 bases from V and 4 from J; bases not matched to a gene: 20. Germline CDR1 and CDR2: SGHTA and FQGTGA. This CDR3 has 18 amino acids. The CDR3 sequence: CASSFSGAWGETSYEQYV. For the CDR3, the DNA is TGTGCCAGCAGTTTTAGCGGGGCTTGGGGAGAGACTTCGTACGAGCAGTACGTC.

The chain carries TRBV2 and TRBJ1-1, with TRBD1 as a possible D gene (5 bases). Germline V lookup: CDR1 SNHLY, CDR2 FYNNEI. CDR3 length: 15 amino acids. V lost 8 bases, J lost 6 bases, and 22 bases lay in between. CDR3 nucleotide sequence: TGTGCCAGCGGGGAAGGGCTGACAGAGACGCCTGAAGCTTTCTTT. Its translation: CASGEGLTETPEAFF.

This clonotype was seen a few times. Mismatch with germline at one junction end may stem from a read error. The chain uses TRBV7-2 and TRBJ2-3, with TRBD1 matching 8 bases. Germline CDR1 is SGHTA and CDR2 is FQGNSA. This CDR3 is built from 14 residues. The CDR3 loop is CASSLDLTGDTQAF. CDR3 DNA sequence: TGTGCCAGCAGCTTAGATCTGACAGGGGACACTCAGGCTTTT.

This clonotype was seen only once. Its ends do not fully match the called genes, so a read error is possible. The chain is built from TRBV7-6 and TRBJ2-3, with 7 bases aligning to TRBD2. Germline assignment: CDR1 SGHVS and CDR2 FNYEAQ. This CDR3 region has 14 residues. This CDR3 is CASSLGGGFANEQF. The CDR3 coding sequence is TGTGCCAGCAGCTTAGGCGGGGGATTCGCTAACGAGCAGTTT.

Concerning this clonotype: Lacking the conserved final phenylalanine or tryptophan, this CDR3 likely reflects a read error. The DNA is omitted, as the CDR3 cannot be located on it reliably, and the CDR3 follows TCRdb's listing. This sequence joins TRBV24-1 and TRBJ2-2. The CDR3 is 13 amino acids long, termini counted. Germline CDR1 reads KGHDR; CDR2 reads SFDVKD. The CDR3 loop is CATFDKKTGELFL.

With respect to this clonotype: One end of the junction varies from germline; a read error may be responsible. The rearrangement uses TRBV7-9 and TRBJ2-5; D possibly matches TRBD1 or TRBD2 (5 bases each). The germline CDR1 and CDR2 sequences are SEHNR and FQNEAQ (reference sequence). The CDR3 runs to 14 residues. CDR3 nucleotides: TGTGCCACCAGCTTTCACAGCGACCGAGGGACCCAGGAGTTC. This encodes CATSFHSDRGTQEF.

The chain links TRBV7-8 to TRBJ2-3; D unresolved. The V end was cut by 5 bases, the J end by 0 bases, with 18 bases between. The CDR3 runs 17 residues. Germline V gene sequence: CDR1 SGHVS, CDR2 FQNEAQ. The CDR3 nucleotides are TGTGCCAGCAGCCCCCCCGGGTCGTTCCCCAGCACAGATACGCAGTATTTT. Amino acids: CASSPPGSFPSTDTQYF.

Notes on this clonotype: Likely a read error: the CDR3 ends without its conserved phenylalanine or tryptophan. The DNA is left out, because the CDR3 cannot be placed on it with certainty; the CDR3 is given as TCRdb lists it. V and J are TRBV7-9 and TRBJ2-3; the table calls TRBD2, which could not be checked here. The CDR3 spans 13 amino acids, including both terminal residues. Germline V gene lookup returns CDR1 SEHNR and CDR2 FQNEAQ (reference sequence). The CDR3 region is CASSSSDTQYFGP.

The chain uses TRBV7-8 and TRBJ1-6; no clear D gene. CDR1 SGHVS and CDR2 FQNEAQ come from the germline V gene. The CDR3 runs to 13 residues. The ends were cut back, 0 bases at V and 18 bases at J, with 15 bases in the middle. This CDR3 reads CASSLAAGSDTHF. Written as DNA, the CDR3 is TGTGCCAGCAGCTTAGCTGCTGGGTCCGATACCCACTTT.

The V call is TRBV7-6, the J call TRBJ2-3; a weak D match, TRBD1 (6 bases). V was shortened by 0 bases and J by 14 bases, with 18 bases between the two germline ends. The length of the CDR3 is 14 residues. Germline V gene lookup returns CDR1 SGHVS and CDR2 FNYEAQ. The CDR3 region is CASSLAHGTKKPYF. CDR3 bases: TGTGCCAGCAGCTTAGCGCACGGGACAAAAAAGCCGTATTTT.

The V gene is TRBV2, the J gene TRBJ1-2, with D maybe TRBD1 (6 bases). CDR1 is SNHLY, CDR2 FYNNEI, per germline. Trimming stripped 1 base from V and 7 bases from J, with 19 bases between. This CDR3 has 16 residues. The CDR3 spells CASSEGGRGGIRGYTF. CDR3 nucleotides: TGTGCCAGCAGTGAAGGCGGTAGGGGGGGAATACGTGGCTACACCTTC.

Notes on this clonotype: No DNA is shown, since the ends of the CDR3 on it are uncertain; the CDR3 is the one TCRdb lists. The chain links TRBV9 to TRBJ1-6. Germline CDR1 is SGDLS and CDR2 is YYNGEE. The length of the CDR3 is 15 amino acids, counting both ends. This chain's CDR3 is CASGGAGNIQYFVHF.

As regards this clonotype: The conserved phenylalanine or tryptophan normally closing the CDR3 is absent here, so this likely arose from a read error. The DNA is omitted, as the CDR3 cannot be located on it reliably, and the CDR3 follows TCRdb's listing. The gene calls are TRBV2 and TRBJ1-6; the table's D call, TRBD1, was not checked against the DNA. CDR1 and CDR2 (germline): SNHLY, FYNNEI. The CDR3 is 15 amino acids long, termini counted. CDR3 sequence: CASGDVGTDTPPFRP.

Only one count was recorded for this clonotype. V usage is TRBV20-1 and J usage is TRBJ2-5, with TRBD2 matching over 14 bases. Germline V gene data show CDR1 as DFQATT and CDR2 as SNEGSKA (reference sequence). The CDR3 is made up of 15 amino acids. V gave up 3 bases and J gave up 4 bases; unmatched junction bases: 4. In DNA, the CDR3 is TGCAGTGCTAGCTCGACTAGCGGGGGGGCAGAGACCCAGTACTTC. It is translated as CSASSTSGGAETQYF.

This clonotype was seen only once. The CDR3 reads CASSDPNGPINEQFF. The DNA for the CDR3 is TGTGCCAGCAGCGATCCTAACGGCCCGATCAATGAGCAGTTCTTC. J is TRBJ2-1 and V is TRBV5-4; D gene uncertain. Per germline, CDR1 SGHNT and CDR2 YYREEE (reference sequence). The ends were cut back, 4 bases at V and 6 bases at J, with 17 bases in the middle. The CDR3 runs 15 residues. Full variable domain (missing parts from reference TRBV5-4 and TRBJ2-1): ETGVTQSPTHLIKTRGQQVTLRCSSQSGHNTVSWYQQALGQGPQFIFQYYREEENGRGNFPPRFSGLQFPNYSSELNVNALELDDSALYLCASSDPNGPINEQFFGPGTRLTVL.

With regard to this clonotype: This CDR3 fails to terminate in the conserved phenylalanine or tryptophan, so it likely reflects a read error. The DNA is left out, because the CDR3 cannot be placed on it with certainty; the CDR3 is given as TCRdb lists it. V usage is TRBV15 and J usage is TRBJ2-2; no check of the table's D call, TRBD1, against the DNA was made. Germline V gene sequence: CDR1 LNHNV, CDR2 YYDKDF (reference sequence). Termini included, the CDR3 measures 12 amino acids. CDR3 residues: CATSRVPGQVSL.